The sequence of this T cell receptor (beta chain) was determined in a study of blood T cell repertoires in COVID-19. For the study at large: T cells, B-cell-depleted T cells, or PBMCs provided the cDNA or gDNA that served as material.

In the original analysis: Reference gene primer amplification gave estimated nucleated cell counts. Produced via immunoSEQ multiplex PCR; TCRdb's table is partial and in-frame only. V, J and clone size derive from that table, while D and trimming were established from the DNA sequence. The table lists 250,000 to 350,000 clones, over 80% of them singletons. The V gene lost 2 bases and the J gene lost 12 bases, with 10 bases spanning the gap. The length of the CDR3 is 11 residues. Germline V gene sequence: CDR1 MNHEY, CDR2 SVGEGT. The chain couples TRBV6-2 or TRBV6-3 to TRBJ1-1, with unresolved D. Sequencing was performed on peripheral blood. This TCR derives from a woman aged 45-65 years with COVID-19, enrolled during active disease. The CDR3 bases are TGTGCCAGCAGTTACCCTGAACAACCTTTCTTT. This codes for CASSYPEQPFF.